A single sample is the source of the 13 T cell receptor beta chains below, sequenced in a study of blood T cell repertoires in COVID-19. Repertoires were generated with immunoSEQ multiplex PCR, while TCRdb's copy carries only in-frame clones and drops some. The sample lists approximately 150,000 clones; over 75% were seen once. Sequencing input: peripheral blood. The receptors originated from a woman aged 45 to 65 with acute or convalescent COVID-19.

Details on this clone: At one end the junction does not follow the germline gene, possibly because of a read error. The chain recombines TRBV5-6 with TRBJ1-2, with D unclear. This CDR3 is 15 amino acids long. The germline V gene has CDR1 SGHDT and CDR2 YYEEEE. The CDR3 sequence is CVSSPYGEDIYGYTF. The DNA for the CDR3 is TGTGTCAGCAGCCCTTACGGTGAGGATATCTATGGCTACACCTTC. Full variable domain (missing parts from reference TRBV5-6 and TRBJ1-2): DAGVTQSPTHLIKTRGQQVTLRCSPKSGHDTVSWYQQALGQGPQFIFQYYEEEERQRGNFPDRFSGHQFPNYSSELNVNALLLGDSALYLCVSSPYGEDIYGYTFGSGTRLTVV.

There are a few counts of this clone. The gene calls are TRBV3-1 (or the pseudogene TRBV3-2) and TRBJ2-7; no clear D gene. Trimming shortened V by 1 base and J by 6 bases, and 10 bases separated the two germline ends. The CDR3 is 13 residues long. The germline V gene has CDR1 LGHDT and CDR2 YNNKEL (reference sequence). The CDR3 protein is CASSQGHRAEQYF. In nucleotides, the CDR3 is TGTGCCAGCAGCCAAGGACATCGAGCCGAGCAGTACTTC.

V usage is TRBV18 and J usage is TRBJ1-1; a weak D match, TRBD1 (6 bases). This CDR3 contains 13 residues. Per the germline V gene, CDR1 is KGHSH and CDR2 is LQKENI. V dropped 4 bases and J dropped 1 base, with 7 bases sitting between them. Here the CDR3 reads CASSQGQNTEAFF. In DNA, the CDR3 is TGTGCCAGCTCACAGGGACAGAACACTGAAGCTTTCTTT.

This chain joins TRBV14 and TRBJ1-2, with D tentatively TRBD1 (6 bases). The length of the CDR3 is 16 residues. Trimming took 3 bases from V and 2 from J, leaving 16 bases between them. Per the germline V gene, CDR1 is SGHDN and CDR2 is FVKESK. In DNA form, the CDR3 reads TGTGCCAGCAGCCAGTATCCGTGGGGGCAAAACTATGGCTACACCTTC. It yields the protein CASSQYPWGQNYGYTF.

This sequence joins TRBV6-5 and TRBJ1-5; TRBD1 is a possible D gene (5 bases). The germline V gene has CDR1 MNHEY and CDR2 SVGAGI. Trimming took 5 bases from V and 1 from J, leaving 9 bases between them. The CDR3 runs to 14 residues. The CDR3 loop reads CASSPRDSNQPQHF. The CDR3 nucleotides are TGTGCCAGCAGTCCGCGGGACAGCAATCAGCCCCAGCATTTT.

V gene TRBV9 combines with J gene TRBJ2-2; D might be TRBD2 (6 bases). Trimming removed 5 bases from V and 0 bases from J, with 8 bases in between. Germline V gene sequence: CDR1 SGDLS, CDR2 YYNGEE. The CDR3 is 14 amino acids. In DNA, the CDR3 is TGTGCCAGCAGGCCGGGGGCGAACACCGGGGAGCTGTTTTTT. Its translation: CASRPGANTGELFF.

The chain uses TRBV16 and TRBJ2-3, with D possibly TRBD2 on 6 matching bases. Germline V gives CDR1 KGHSY, CDR2 FQNENV. The CDR3 is 14 amino acids. V lost 3 bases to trimming and J lost 1 base, with 8 bases between them. CDR3 bases: TGTGCCAGCAGCCACCGGGAGCGCACAGATACGCAGTATTTT. This codes for CASSHRERTDTQYF.

This sequence joins TRBV20-1 and TRBJ1-2, with 9 positions matching TRBD1. The CDR3 runs 11 residues. The ends lost 5 bases at V and 7 bases at J; junction bases unmatched: 2. From germline, CDR1 is DFQATT and CDR2 SNEGSKA (reference sequence). The CDR3 protein is CSAGQGTGYTF. CDR3 in DNA: TGCAGTGCTGGACAGGGGACTGGCTACACCTTC.

This chain links TRBV27 with TRBJ2-1; TRBD2 agrees at 13 bases. The germline gives CDR1 MNHEY, CDR2 SMNVEV (reference sequence). The CDR3 is 16 amino acids. J was trimmed by 5 bases and V by 4 bases; bases with no gene match: 5. CDR3 nucleotides: TGTGCCAGCAGTTCGGGACTAGCGGGACTCCACAATGAGCAGTTCTTC. It specifies CASSSGLAGLHNEQFF.

The chain links TRBV2 to TRBJ1-1; D ambiguous. Trimming took 8 bases from V and 0 from J, leaving 4 bases between them. CDR3 length: 11 residues. CDR1 is SNHLY and CDR2 is FYNNEI in the germline V gene. Here the CDR3 reads CASRVNTEAFF. CDR3 coding DNA: TGTGCCAGCCGAGTGAACACTGAAGCTTTCTTT.

The chain couples TRBV11-2 to TRBJ2-7; no firm D call. Per germline, CDR1 SGHAT and CDR2 FQNNGV. Trimming cost V 0 bases and J 3 bases, with 12 bases left between them. The CDR3 sequence is 15 residues long. For the CDR3, the DNA is TGTGCCAGCAGCTTAGAGGCAAGACGCGGCTACGAGCAGTACTTC. Translated, it gives CASSLEARRGYEQYF.

The genes are TRBV4-1 and TRBJ1-2; D may be TRBD1 (5 bases). V lost 1 base to trimming and J lost 7 bases, with 16 bases between them. The CDR3 has 15 residues. Germline V gene data show CDR1 as MGHRA and CDR2 as YSYEKL. As DNA, the CDR3 is TGCGCCAGCAGCCAAGTGAGGGGTGGAGGGTTTGGCTACACCTTC. Amino acid sequence: CASSQVRGGGFGYTF.

The chain carries TRBV5-4 and TRBJ2-4; D remains unclear. Per the germline V gene, CDR1 is SGHNT and CDR2 is YYREEE (reference sequence). The CDR3 runs to 17 residues. V lost 0 bases to trimming and J lost 1 base, with 14 bases between them. The CDR3 loop reads CASSLGRDQRAKNIQYF. The CDR3 DNA follows: TGTGCCAGCAGCTTGGGGCGTGATCAGAGGGCCAAAAACATTCAGTACTTC.